This T cell receptor beta chain was recovered during a study of response to subunit inactivated influenza vaccine. As for this clonotype: Its target is unknown.

Whole-study findings and limits: A suggestion made by the authors is that each seasonal influenza vaccination recruits few new T cells.

TCRdb independently ran MiXCR on the RT-PCR reads; one entry per CDR3 protein. The sample lists fewer than 250,000 distinct CDR3 sequences, 13% to 15% occurring once. The clonotype comes from a man aged 50-59 years who received an inactivated influenza vaccine. The source was CD8+ T cells sorted from PBMCs, collected roughly 5 days after vaccination.

The CDR3 coding sequence is TGTGCCACTAATCAGGGACAAGAGACCCAGTACTTC. Its protein is CATNQGQETQYF. The chain joins TRBV24-1 to TRBJ2-5; D perhaps matches TRBD1 (5 bases). Germline CDR1 is KGHDR and CDR2 is SFDVKD. Between the trimmed V and J ends, which lost 10 bases and 2 bases, there was a span of 10 bases. The CDR3 has 12 residues.